This T cell receptor beta chain comes out of a study of blood T cell repertoires in COVID-19. Across the whole study: Acute-phase and convalescent COVID-19 samples originated in the United States, Italy and Spain.

The method was immunoSEQ multiplex PCR; TCRdb's version includes in-frame clones alone and lacks a portion of them. In the table there are some 220,000 clones, 83% of which are singletons. Recruited during active infection, patients (from Seattle) were subsequently followed longitudinally. V lost 4 bases and J 1 base, leaving 13 bases between the germline ends. In germline, CDR1 is LGHDT, CDR2 YNNKEL (reference sequence). The CDR3 consists of 15 residues. The sequence derives from a woman in her thirties with COVID-19, enrolled during active disease. This chain links TRBV3-1 (or the pseudogene TRBV3-2) with TRBJ1-1; the D gene is possibly TRBD1 (5 bases). Sequencing used peripheral blood. The CDR3 reads CASSPTSGGNTEAFF. CDR3 sequence (DNA): TGTGCCAGCAGCCCGACGTCGGGGGGGAACACTGAAGCTTTCTTT.